Listed below are T cell receptor beta chains from one sample, sequenced in a study of beta chain features in type 1 diabetes. Repertoires were generated with immunoSEQ multiplex PCR, while TCRdb's copy carries only in-frame clones and drops some. The table has hundreds of thousands of clones, around 13% seen once. What was sequenced was naive CD4+ T cells from blood. These receptors originate from a man younger than 40 in good health. The CDR3 runs from the conserved cysteine through the conserved F or W. A D gene is named only where the DNA matches it firmly. Where a row states a size, it is once, few, many or the class of an expanded clone; other rows omit it.

cdr3_nt | cdr3_aa | d_call | clone_size | j_call | v_call
TGTGCCAGCAGCCAACTTGCGGGGTCCAACTATGGCTACACCTTC | CASSQLAGSNYGYTF | . | few | TRBJ1-2 | TRBV14
TGTGCCAGCACCCAGCGGACAGGCTCAAATGAAAAACTGTTTTTT | CASTQRTGSNEKLFF | TRBD1 | few | TRBJ1-4 | TRBV2
TGTGCCAGCAGTGAAGCGCTTGGCAGTGCCCCCAAAAACATTCAGTACTTC | CASSEALGSAPKNIQYF | . | few | TRBJ2-4 | TRBV2
TGCGCCAGCAGCCTCCCAGCAATAGCGGGAAGCACAGATACGCAGTATTTT | CASSLPAIAGSTDTQYF | TRBD2 | . | TRBJ2-3 | TRBV5-1
TGCGCCAGCAGCGAGACTAGCGGGAGTTCCAATGAGCAGTTCTTC | CASSETSGSSNEQFF | TRBD2 | . | TRBJ2-1 | TRBV5-1
TGTGCCAGTAGTTTCACGACTAGTAGCGGAGGGACCGGGGAGCTGTTTTTT | CASSFTTSSGGTGELFF | . | . | TRBJ2-2 | TRBV19
TGTGCCAGCAGCAGTGACTCGCCGCGGTTCTTC | CASSSDSPRFF | . | . | TRBJ2-1 | TRBV6-5
TGTGCCTGGCGGTCATACTACACAGATACGCAGTATTTT | CAWRSYYTDTQYF | . | . | TRBJ2-3 | TRBV5-4
TGTGCCAGTAGTATCCCCGGCCAAGAGACCCAGTACTTC | CASSIPGQETQYF | . | . | TRBJ2-5 | TRBV19
TGTGCCAGCAGCCCTCGCCTAGCGGGAGGGCCGAGCGGGGAGCTGTTTTTT | CASSPRLAGGPSGELFF | TRBD2 | few | TRBJ2-2 | TRBV7-2
TGTGCCAGCAGTGAAGCGTGGCCTAGCGGGGAGGCAGATACGCAGTATTTT | CASSEAWPSGEADTQYF | TRBD2 | few | TRBJ2-3 | TRBV2
TGTGCCAGCAGCTCAGAAACAGGGGGGTCCTACAATGAGCAGTTCTTC | CASSSETGGSYNEQFF | TRBD1 | few | TRBJ2-1 | TRBV7-8
TGTGCCAGCAGCTTATTTGGAGGCTCGAACACTGAAGCTTTCTTT | CASSLFGGSNTEAFF | . | . | TRBJ1-1 | TRBV7-9
TGTGCCACCAGCGGCCGGGACAGAGAAACCCAAAACATTCAGTACTTC | CATSGRDRETQNIQYF | TRBD1 | few | TRBJ2-4 | TRBV15
TGCGCCAGCAGCCTCGAGGGACAACCTCGAGAAAAACTGTTTTTT | CASSLEGQPREKLFF | . | few | TRBJ1-4 | TRBV4-1
TGTGCCAGCAGAGATGGGACTAGTGTAGGGGAGCTGTTTTTT | CASRDGTSVGELFF | TRBD2 | . | TRBJ2-2 | TRBV9
TGTGCCAGCAGCAGGCCAGGGCAGGGGACCTACAATGAGCAGTTCTTC | CASSRPGQGTYNEQFF | . | few | TRBJ2-1 | TRBV5-4
TGTGCCAGCTCGCCCCAAAATCTTGAGTTCCAGGAAAAACTGTTTTTT | CASSPQNLEFQEKLFF | . | few | TRBJ1-4 | TRBV18
TGTGCCACCAGTGAGACTAGCGGGTCAGGTGAGCAGTTCTTC | CATSETSGSGEQFF | TRBD2 | few | TRBJ2-1 | TRBV15
TGCGCCAGCAGTCTCGGCCCGGGTATCGGAAACATTCAGTACTTC | CASSLGPGIGNIQYF | . | few | TRBJ2-4 | TRBV4-3
TGTGCCAGCAGTTTTGGCCACGAGCAGTACTTC | CASSFGHEQYF | . | . | TRBJ2-7 | TRBV28
TGTGCTAGTGGTTTGGTCTGGGCGAATCAGCCCCAGCATTTT | CASGLVWANQPQHF | . | few | TRBJ1-5 | TRBV12-5
TGTGCCAGCAGTCCAGACAACACTGAAGCTTTCTTT | CASSPDNTEAFF | . | . | TRBJ1-1 | TRBV6-6
TGTGCCAGCAGTGAAAATATTTGGGCCCTCCACTTT | CASSENIWALHF | . | few | TRBJ1-6 | TRBV2
TGTGCCAGCAGCTTAGTACGGATACAAGATGAGCAGTTCTTC | CASSLVRIQDEQFF | . | few | TRBJ2-1 | TRBV11-3
TGTGCCAGCACCTCACGGGGGCTAGCCTCCAATGAGCAGTTCTTC | CASTSRGLASNEQFF | . | . | TRBJ2-1 | TRBV9
TGTGCCACCAGAGCGGGACTAGCGAGGGGCGGGGAGCTGTTTTTT | CATRAGLARGGELFF | TRBD2 | few | TRBJ2-2 | TRBV15
TGTGCCAGTAGTAAGCTAGCGGGGGCTAGCACAGATACGCAGTATTTT | CASSKLAGASTDTQYF | TRBD2 | . | TRBJ2-3 | TRBV19
TGTGCCAGCAGCGGACGGACAGTGATATCCACCGGGGAGCTGTTTTTT | CASSGRTVISTGELFF | . | few | TRBJ2-2 | TRBV7-8
TGTGCCAGCAGCGTAGAAGTGTGGGGTGGTCGTGGGGATGAGCAGTTCTTC | CASSVEVWGGRGDEQFF | . | . | TRBJ2-1 | TRBV9
TGTGCCAGCAGCGTAGTCTTGGGCGGGGAGCTGTTTTTT | CASSVVLGGELFF | . | . | TRBJ2-2 | TRBV9
TGTGCCAGCAGCTTTCTACAGGTCTCCTACGAGCAGTACTTC | CASSFLQVSYEQYF | . | few | TRBJ2-7 | TRBV5-6
TGCGCCAGCAGCCGTCTAGCGGGGGACTCAGATACGCAGTATTTT | CASSRLAGDSDTQYF | TRBD2 | . | TRBJ2-3 | TRBV5-1
TGTGCTAGTGGTTCCCTGTACGAGCAGTACTTC | CASGSLYEQYF | . | . | TRBJ2-7 | TRBV12-5
TGTGCCAGCAGTCAGAGTTGGAGCTCCTATAATTCACCCCTCCACTTT | CASSQSWSSYNSPLHF | . | . | TRBJ1-6 | TRBV28
TGTGCCAGCAGCTTAAAAGACAGGGCGGGTAACGAGCAGTACTTC | CASSLKDRAGNEQYF | TRBD1 | . | TRBJ2-7 | TRBV9
TGTGCCAGCAGCCGTGGTGGGGGACAAGAGACCCAGTACTTC | CASSRGGGQETQYF | . | . | TRBJ2-5 | TRBV16
TGTGCCAGCAGCTTCGACAGGGCGCGGATAAATGAGCAGTTCTTC | CASSFDRARINEQFF | TRBD1 | . | TRBJ2-1 | TRBV7-2
TGCGCCAGCAGTCCCCGGGACAGGGGGCGCGAGAACACTGAAGCTTTCTTT | CASSPRDRGRENTEAFF | TRBD1 | few | TRBJ1-1 | TRBV5-1
TGCGCCAGCTTGGGGACGTTCGGGGCCGAAGAGACCCAGTACTTC | CASLGTFGAEETQYF | . | . | TRBJ2-5 | TRBV10-2
TGTGCCAGCAGGATTAAGAAGCAGTTCTTC | CASRIKKQFF | . | few | TRBJ2-1 | TRBV2
TGCAGCGGTCAACTAGCGGGGACCCAAGAGACCCAGTACTTC | CSGQLAGTQETQYF | TRBD2 | . | TRBJ2-5 | TRBV29-1
TGTGCCAGCCCTCCCGGACAGGGCTACCAAGAGACCCAGTACTTC | CASPPGQGYQETQYF | TRBD1 | few | TRBJ2-5 | TRBV7-9